Listed below are T cell receptor beta chains from one sample, sequenced in a study of radiotherapy plus CTLA-4 blockade in lung cancer. This table comes from immunoSEQ multiplex PCR, and its TCRdb copy is limited to in-frame clones, with some not included. Of around 130,000 clones listed, around 89% are singletons. The specimen comprised peripheral blood, sampled from a patient treated with radiotherapy plus ipilimumab. Source of these receptors: a human donor with non-small cell lung cancer that progressed on radiotherapy plus ipilimumab. CDR3s include the opening cysteine and the closing phenylalanine or tryptophan. The D gene is left open where the match is weak.

j_call d_call v_call cdr3_nt cdr3_aa
TRBJ1-5 - TRBV6-5 TGTGCCAGCAGCCGCCAAAATAGCAATCAGCCCCAGCATTTT CASSRQNSNQPQHF
TRBJ2-3 TRBD2 TRBV5-1 TGCGCCAGCAGCTTGGATGGTAGCGGGAGGGCGGAGTCGCAGTATTTT CASSLDGSGRAESQYF
TRBJ2-3 TRBD2 TRBV7-9 TGTGCCAGCACCCCGGGACTAGCGGGAGGACGGAGCACAGATACGCAGTATTTT CASTPGLAGGRSTDTQYF
TRBJ2-1 - TRBV15 TGTGCCACCAGCGGGAAGCGGGTAAATGAGCAGTTCTTC CATSGKRVNEQFF
TRBJ1-2 TRBD1 TRBV29-1 TGCAGCGTCCCTACTCGGACAGGCCCTAACTATGGCTACACCTTC CSVPTRTGPNYGYTF
TRBJ2-1 - TRBV7-7 TGTGCTAGCAGTTCGGGGGCTAGCGCTGAGCAGTTCTTC CASSSGASAEQFF
TRBJ2-7 - TRBV11-3 TGTGCCAGCAGCTTCGGACCTCTCTACGAGCAGTACTTC CASSFGPLYEQYF
TRBJ2-3 - TRBV19 TGTGCCAGTACCCCGGAGTGGAACAGGGATACGCAGTATTTT CASTPEWNRDTQYF
TRBJ1-4 - TRBV18 TGTGCCAGCTCAACCACAGGGAACGAAAAACTGTTTTTT CASSTTGNEKLFF
TRBJ2-3 - TRBV27 TGTGCCACGGGGATATCAACCGTCACAGATACGCAGTATTTT CATGISTVTDTQYF
TRBJ1-2 - TRBV5-1 TGCGCCAGCAGCTGGGCAGATTCAGCTAACTATGGCTACACCTTC CASSWADSANYGYTF
TRBJ2-7 - TRBV9 TGTGCCAGCAGCGTAGGGGCCCTCGAGGGCGGCGAGCAGTACTTC CASSVGALEGGEQYF
TRBJ2-2 TRBD2 TRBV15 TGTGCCACCAGCAGTCGACGACTAGCGGGTTCCACCGGGGAGCTGTTTTTT CATSSRRLAGSTGELFF
TRBJ2-1 TRBD1 TRBV9 TGTGCCAGCACCTCGGGGACAGGGAGGAATGAGCAGTTCTTC CASTSGTGRNEQFF
TRBJ2-1 TRBD2 TRBV27 TGTGCCAGCAGTTTATCGAGCGGCGGGAGGGCCTTTATTCAGTTCTTC CASSLSSGGRAFIQFF
TRBJ2-1 TRBD2 TRBV6-1 TGTGCCAGCAGCGAAAAGCCTTTGGGGGGGGATGAGCAGTTCTTC CASSEKPLGGDEQFF
TRBJ2-1 - TRBV7-3 TGTGCCAGCAGCTCTGTAGCGGACCGCTCCTACAATGAGCAGTTCTTC CASSSVADRSYNEQFF